The rows below give T cell receptor beta chains drawn from one sample of a study of blood T cell repertoires in COVID-19. Clones were read by immunoSEQ multiplex PCR, and TCRdb kept only the in-frame ones, dropping some. The table records about 280,000 clones, about 88% of them present only once. Sequencing was done on a sample of peripheral blood. The origin of the receptors is a woman in her twenties or thirties with COVID-19, enrolled during active disease. Each CDR3 is given with its conserved first and last residue.

>TRBV19
CASSNLAGTYNEQFF
>TRBV7-2
CASSPWSPTNEKLFF
>TRBV19
CASSIGGFEKLFF
>TRBV6-5
CASSFDRVVNEQFF
>TRBV4-1
CASSRRAGGSNTDTQYF
>TRBV18
CASSPRTDKSGSTDTQYF
>TRBV19
CASSETSGRSTDTQYF
>TRBV18
CASSSELTNEKLFF
>TRBV4-1
CASSRRILQGSGVNTEAFF
>TRBV28
CASSFEGLAGSDTGELFF
>TRBV18
CASSPPIFTPLRTYEQYF
>TRBV3-1/TRBV3-2
CASSQNRGQGDSEQYF